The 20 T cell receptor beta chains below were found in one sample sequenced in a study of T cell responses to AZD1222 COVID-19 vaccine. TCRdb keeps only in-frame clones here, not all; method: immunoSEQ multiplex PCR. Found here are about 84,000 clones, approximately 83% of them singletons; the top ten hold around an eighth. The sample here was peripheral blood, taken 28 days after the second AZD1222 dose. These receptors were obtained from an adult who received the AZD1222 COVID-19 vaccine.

The CDR3 sequence is CTSSRPPRQGNYGYTF. The CDR3 DNA reads TGCACCAGCAGCCGACCACCTCGACAGGGCAACTATGGCTACACCTTC. The V and J genes are TRBV1 and TRBJ1-2; TRBD1 is the table's D call and was not checked against the DNA. TRBV1 corresponds to a pseudogene. The length of the CDR3 is 16 residues.

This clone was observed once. The CDR3 sequence: CASSLYREPSYEQYF. CDR3 nucleotide sequence: TGTGCCAGCAGCCTGTACAGGGAGCCATCCTACGAGCAGTACTTC. V usage is TRBV7-3 and J usage is TRBJ2-7; maybe TRBD1 (6 bases). Germline assignment: CDR1 SGHTA and CDR2 FQGTGA. V lost 5 bases to trimming and J lost 1 base, with 15 bases between them. The CDR3 contains 15 residues.

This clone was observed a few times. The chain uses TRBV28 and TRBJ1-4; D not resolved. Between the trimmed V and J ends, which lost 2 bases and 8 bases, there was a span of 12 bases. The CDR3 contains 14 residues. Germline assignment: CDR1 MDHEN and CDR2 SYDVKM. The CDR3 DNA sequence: TGTGCCAGCAGTTTAACCACAGAGGAAGAAAAACTGTTTTTT. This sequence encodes CASSLTTEEEKLFF.

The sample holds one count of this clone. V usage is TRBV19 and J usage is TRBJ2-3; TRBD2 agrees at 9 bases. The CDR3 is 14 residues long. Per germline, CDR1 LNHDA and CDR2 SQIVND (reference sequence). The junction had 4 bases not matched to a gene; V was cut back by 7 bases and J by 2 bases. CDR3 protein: CASTQRGVTDTQYF. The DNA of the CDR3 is TGTGCCAGTACCCAGCGGGGGGTCACAGATACGCAGTATTTT. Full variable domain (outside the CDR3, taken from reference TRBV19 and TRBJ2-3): DGGITQSPKYLFRKEGQNVTLSCEQNLNHDAMYWYRQDPGQGLRLIYYSQIVNDFQKGDIAEGYSVSREKKESFPLTVTSAQKNPTAFYLCASTQRGVTDTQYFGPGTRLTVL.

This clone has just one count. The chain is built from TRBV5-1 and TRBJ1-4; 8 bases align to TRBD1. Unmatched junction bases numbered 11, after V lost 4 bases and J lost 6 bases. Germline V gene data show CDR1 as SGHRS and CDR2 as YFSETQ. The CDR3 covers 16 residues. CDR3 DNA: TGCGCCAGCAGCCCATCGGGTACAGGGGGGGATGAAAAACTGTTTTTT. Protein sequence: CASSPSGTGGDEKLFF.

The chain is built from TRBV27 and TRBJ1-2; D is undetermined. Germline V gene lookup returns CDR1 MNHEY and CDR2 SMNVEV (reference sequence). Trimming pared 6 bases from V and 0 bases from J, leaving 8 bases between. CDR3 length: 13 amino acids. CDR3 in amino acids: CASSQSANYGYTF. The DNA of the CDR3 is TGTGCCAGCAGCCAGTCAGCTAACTATGGCTACACCTTC.

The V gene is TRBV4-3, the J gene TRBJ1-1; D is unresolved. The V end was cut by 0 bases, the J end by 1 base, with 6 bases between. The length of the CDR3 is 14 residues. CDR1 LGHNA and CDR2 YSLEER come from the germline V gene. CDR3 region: CASSQDWRNTEAFF. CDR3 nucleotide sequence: TGCGCCAGCAGCCAAGATTGGAGGAACACTGAAGCTTTCTTT.

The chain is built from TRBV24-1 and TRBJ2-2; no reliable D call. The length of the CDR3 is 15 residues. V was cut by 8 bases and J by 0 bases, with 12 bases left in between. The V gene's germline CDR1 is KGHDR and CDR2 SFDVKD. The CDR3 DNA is TGTGCCACCAAAGGGCCTACTTCGAACACCGGGGAGCTGTTTTTT. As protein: CATKGPTSNTGELFF.

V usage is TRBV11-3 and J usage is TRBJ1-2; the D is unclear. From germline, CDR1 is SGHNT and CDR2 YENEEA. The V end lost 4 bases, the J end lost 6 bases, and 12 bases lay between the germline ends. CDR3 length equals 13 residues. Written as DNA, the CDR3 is TGTGCCAGCAGCTCAATGGGGTTGAATGGCTACACCTTC. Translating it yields CASSSMGLNGYTF.

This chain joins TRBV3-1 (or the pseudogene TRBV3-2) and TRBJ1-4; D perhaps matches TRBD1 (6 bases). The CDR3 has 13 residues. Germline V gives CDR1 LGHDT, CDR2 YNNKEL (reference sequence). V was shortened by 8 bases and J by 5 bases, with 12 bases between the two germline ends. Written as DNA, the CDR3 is TGTGCCAGCCGGGGGCAGAAAAATGAAAAACTGTTTTTT. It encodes CASRGQKNEKLFF.

The DNA for the CDR3 is TGTGCCAGCACCCTGACCCCAACACCATACAATGAGCAGTTCTTC. The encoded protein is CASTLTPTPYNEQFF. V gene TRBV6-5 combines with J gene TRBJ2-1; D remains ambiguous. CDR1 and CDR2 from the germline V gene are MNHEY and SVGAGI. The CDR3 covers 15 residues. V lost 7 bases, J lost 4 bases, and 17 bases lay in between.

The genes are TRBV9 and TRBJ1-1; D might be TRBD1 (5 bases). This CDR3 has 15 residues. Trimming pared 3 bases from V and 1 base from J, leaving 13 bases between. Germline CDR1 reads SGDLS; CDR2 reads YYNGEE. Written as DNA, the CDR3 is TGTGCCAGCAGCGCAGTTAGGACAAGGAACACTGAAGCTTTCTTT. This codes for CASSAVRTRNTEAFF.

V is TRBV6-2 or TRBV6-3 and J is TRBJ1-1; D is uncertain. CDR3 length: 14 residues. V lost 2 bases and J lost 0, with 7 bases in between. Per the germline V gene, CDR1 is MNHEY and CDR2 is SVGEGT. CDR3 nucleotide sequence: TGTGCCAGCAGTTACGTCCAGATGAACACTGAAGCTTTCTTT. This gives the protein CASSYVQMNTEAFF.

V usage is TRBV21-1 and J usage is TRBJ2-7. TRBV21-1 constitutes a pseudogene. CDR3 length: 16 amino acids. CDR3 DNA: TGTGCCAGCAGCAAAGTACTGTGGCATTGGAACTACGAGCAGTACTTC. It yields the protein CASSKVLWHWNYEQYF.

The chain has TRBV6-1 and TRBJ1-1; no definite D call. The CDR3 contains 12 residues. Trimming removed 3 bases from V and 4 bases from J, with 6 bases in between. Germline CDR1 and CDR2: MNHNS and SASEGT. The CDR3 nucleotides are TGTGCCAGCAGTGATTGGGGCACTGAAGCTTTCTTT. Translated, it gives CASSDWGTEAFF.

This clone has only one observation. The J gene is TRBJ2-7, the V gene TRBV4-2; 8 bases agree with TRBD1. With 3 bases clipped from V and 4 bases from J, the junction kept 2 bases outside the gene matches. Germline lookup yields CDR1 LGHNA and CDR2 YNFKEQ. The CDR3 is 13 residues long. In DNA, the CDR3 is TGTGCCAGCAGCCAGACAGGGGATTACGAGCAGTACTTC. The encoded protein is CASSQTGDYEQYF.

CDR3 DNA sequence: TGTGCCAGCAGTTACTACCGGGACAGACTGTTTTTT. It yields the protein CASSYYRDRLFF. The chain carries TRBV28 and TRBJ1-4, with 7 bases that match TRBD1. Germline CDR1 reads MDHEN; CDR2 reads SYDVKM. V shed 4 bases, J shed 13 bases, and the junction held 6 bases outside the gene matches. This CDR3 is built from 12 residues.

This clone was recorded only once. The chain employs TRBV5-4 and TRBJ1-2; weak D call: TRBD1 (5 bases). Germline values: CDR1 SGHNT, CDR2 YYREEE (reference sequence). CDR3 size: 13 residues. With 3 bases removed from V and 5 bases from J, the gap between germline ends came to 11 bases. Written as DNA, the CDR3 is TGTGCCAGCAGCTCGAACAGGAGATATGGCTACACCTTC. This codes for CASSSNRRYGYTF.

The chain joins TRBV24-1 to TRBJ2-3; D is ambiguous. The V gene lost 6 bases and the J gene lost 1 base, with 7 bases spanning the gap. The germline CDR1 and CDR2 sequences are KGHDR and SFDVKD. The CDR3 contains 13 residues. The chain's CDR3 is CATSSSRTDTQYF. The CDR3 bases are TGTGCCACCAGTTCCAGCCGCACAGATACGCAGTATTTT.

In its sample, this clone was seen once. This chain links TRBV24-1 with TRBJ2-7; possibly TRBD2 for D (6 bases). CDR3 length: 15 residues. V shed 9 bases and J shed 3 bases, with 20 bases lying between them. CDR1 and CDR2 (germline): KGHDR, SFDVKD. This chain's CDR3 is CATGTPRQKFYEQYV. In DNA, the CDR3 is TGTGCCACCGGGACTCCAAGACAAAAATTCTACGAGCAGTACGTC.